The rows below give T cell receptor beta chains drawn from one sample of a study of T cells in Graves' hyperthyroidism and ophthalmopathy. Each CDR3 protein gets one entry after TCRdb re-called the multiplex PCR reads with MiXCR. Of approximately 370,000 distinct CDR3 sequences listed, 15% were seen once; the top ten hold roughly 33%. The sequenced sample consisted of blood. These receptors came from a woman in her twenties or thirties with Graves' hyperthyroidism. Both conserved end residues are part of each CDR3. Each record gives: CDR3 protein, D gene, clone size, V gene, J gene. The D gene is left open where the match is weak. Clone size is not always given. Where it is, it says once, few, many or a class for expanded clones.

CDR3 protein: CASSLVQGRGTEAFF; D gene: NA; clone size: many; V gene: TRBV7-9; J gene: TRBJ1-1
CDR3 protein: CASRLAAYEQYF; D gene: NA; clone size: NA; V gene: TRBV6-1; J gene: TRBJ2-7
CDR3 protein: CSARPRLGRNNEQFF; D gene: NA; clone size: NA; V gene: TRBV20-1; J gene: TRBJ2-1
CDR3 protein: CASSQGMAWGAFF; D gene: NA; clone size: many; V gene: TRBV4-1; J gene: TRBJ1-1
CDR3 protein: CSAEGLAGDYEQYF; D gene: TRBD2; clone size: NA; V gene: TRBV20-1; J gene: TRBJ2-7
CDR3 protein: CASSYRELNNEQFF; D gene: NA; clone size: many; V gene: TRBV18; J gene: TRBJ2-1
CDR3 protein: CASSQDKDRGLGSYEQYF; D gene: TRBD1; clone size: NA; V gene: TRBV14; J gene: TRBJ2-7
CDR3 protein: CASSSLYGGAGQYNEQFF; D gene: NA; clone size: many; V gene: TRBV7-9; J gene: TRBJ2-1
CDR3 protein: CSARGWGALGTDTQYF; D gene: NA; clone size: NA; V gene: TRBV20-1; J gene: TRBJ2-3
CDR3 protein: CASSPSTQALLNEQFF; D gene: NA; clone size: many; V gene: TRBV11-2; J gene: TRBJ2-1
CDR3 protein: CASRSSRTASRTEAFF; D gene: NA; clone size: NA; V gene: TRBV6-1; J gene: TRBJ1-1
CDR3 protein: CASRSGSENYNEQFF; D gene: NA; clone size: NA; V gene: TRBV2; J gene: TRBJ2-1
CDR3 protein: CASSYSPVGTEAFF; D gene: NA; clone size: many; V gene: TRBV6-6; J gene: TRBJ1-1
CDR3 protein: CASNPIWTGNNEQFF; D gene: TRBD1; clone size: NA; V gene: TRBV6-1; J gene: TRBJ2-1
CDR3 protein: CASSQGAGNQPQHF; D gene: NA; clone size: many; V gene: TRBV3-1; J gene: TRBJ1-5
CDR3 protein: CASSPSPGLAGGLFQETQYF; D gene: TRBD2; clone size: many; V gene: TRBV2; J gene: TRBJ2-5
CDR3 protein: CASSLGPGQGEAFF; D gene: TRBD1; clone size: many; V gene: TRBV7-2; J gene: TRBJ1-1
CDR3 protein: CASSPPRGQGAYEQYF; D gene: TRBD1; clone size: many; V gene: TRBV7-2; J gene: TRBJ2-7
CDR3 protein: CEHRDHLHRTDEQYF; D gene: NA; clone size: few; V gene: TRBV19; J gene: TRBJ2-7
CDR3 protein: CASSPPLDGDHEQYF; D gene: NA; clone size: many; V gene: TRBV18; J gene: TRBJ2-7
CDR3 protein: CASSLAFSRGETQYF; D gene: NA; clone size: many; V gene: TRBV7-9; J gene: TRBJ2-5
CDR3 protein: CASYDRGSDEQYF; D gene: TRBD1; clone size: many; V gene: TRBV10-2; J gene: TRBJ2-7
CDR3 protein: CASGLRMGTSTDTQYF; D gene: NA; clone size: many; V gene: TRBV28; J gene: TRBJ2-3
CDR3 protein: CASSPTGDRTDTQYF; D gene: NA; clone size: many; V gene: TRBV5-1; J gene: TRBJ2-3
CDR3 protein: CSAPGQDLVNYGYTF; D gene: TRBD1; clone size: many; V gene: TRBV20-1; J gene: TRBJ1-2
CDR3 protein: CASILDRDSYEQYF; D gene: TRBD1; clone size: NA; V gene: TRBV2; J gene: TRBJ2-7
CDR3 protein: CASSAYLGQGYEQYF; D gene: TRBD1; clone size: many; V gene: TRBV7-9; J gene: TRBJ2-7
CDR3 protein: CASSMQSYNEQFF; D gene: NA; clone size: few; V gene: TRBV19; J gene: TRBJ2-1
CDR3 protein: CASSYGGQYF; D gene: NA; clone size: many; V gene: TRBV6-6; J gene: TRBJ2-7
CDR3 protein: CASTVAGGNNEQFF; D gene: TRBD2; clone size: many; V gene: TRBV28; J gene: TRBJ2-1
CDR3 protein: CASSTGASYNEQFF; D gene: NA; clone size: many; V gene: TRBV5-1; J gene: TRBJ2-1
CDR3 protein: CASSVTGGGQPQHF; D gene: TRBD1; clone size: many; V gene: TRBV28; J gene: TRBJ1-5
CDR3 protein: CASSDKGEQYF; D gene: NA; clone size: many; V gene: TRBV6-1; J gene: TRBJ2-7
CDR3 protein: CSASLNRDLKAFF; D gene: NA; clone size: many; V gene: TRBV20-1; J gene: TRBJ1-1
CDR3 protein: CASSSSGTANTGELFF; D gene: NA; clone size: few; V gene: TRBV5-1; J gene: TRBJ2-2
CDR3 protein: CASSPRTGGSGGYTF; D gene: TRBD1; clone size: many; V gene: TRBV12-3/TRBV12-4; J gene: TRBJ1-2
CDR3 protein: CASSPRGNWVLGAFDEQYF; D gene: NA; clone size: few; V gene: TRBV9; J gene: TRBJ2-7